The entry below describes one T cell receptor beta chain. No antigen is known for it. This record belongs to a study of T-cell memory formation after mild COVID-19. Study outcomes and limitations: In second-wave clones peaking day 37, SARS-CoV-2 specificity remained unconfirmed.

From the 5' RACE reads, TCRdb called clonotypes with MiXCR, one entry per CDR3 protein. The sample carries around 300,000 distinct CDR3 sequences, approximately 7.6% recorded once. This CDR3 comprises 14 residues. The V gene lost 4 bases and the J gene lost 4 bases, with 14 bases spanning the gap. Germline CDR1 and CDR2: SGHRS and YFSETQ. Input material: PBMCs or a T cell subset sorted from them (not recorded which). The TCR sequence derives from a man in his late teens or twenties who had mild COVID-19 (a few samples of this study predate the infection). Cell type and time point are not known. The V and J genes are TRBV5-1 and TRBJ2-5; no clear D. The CDR3 region is CASSSLGSTETQYF. The CDR3 DNA reads as TGCGCCAGCAGCAGCCTTGGCTCTACAGAGACCCAGTACTTC.